The 10 T cell receptor beta chains below come from one sample, sequenced in a study of cytomegalovirus exposure and HLA in healthy donors. PCR amplification relied on 60 Vbeta primers (plus 13 Jbeta primers). Measured with immunoSEQ multiplex PCR; TCRdb has only the in-frame clones, and not every one. The table shows some 160,000 clones, with about 75% occurring only once. Sequenced input: PBMCs. All receptors come from a woman between 25 and 40 years old in good health and CMV-seronegative.

V gene TRBV7-6 combines with J gene TRBJ1-5; weak D call: TRBD1 (6 bases). V was cut by 1 base and J by 5 bases, with 12 bases left in between. CDR1 is SGHVS, CDR2 FNYEAQ, per germline. CDR3 length: 15 amino acids. The CDR3, as DNA: TGTGCCAGCAGCTTAGGAGGGGGTTCTTATCAGCCCCAGCATTTT. Amino acid sequence: CASSLGGGSYQPQHF.

V is TRBV9 and J is TRBJ1-2, with 7 bases identical to TRBD1. This CDR3 contains 12 residues. The germline V gene has CDR1 SGDLS and CDR2 YYNGEE. Trimming took 3 bases from V and 13 from J; bases not matched to a gene: 9. CDR3 protein: CASSAPPTGSTF. The CDR3 DNA sequence: TGTGCCAGCAGCGCTCCGCCGACAGGGTCCACCTTC. The variable domain in full, completed from reference TRBV9 and TRBJ1-2, reads DSGVTQTPKHLITATGQRVTLRCSPRSGDLSVYWYQQSLDQGLQFLIQYYNGEERAKGNILERFSAQQFPDLHSELNLSSLELGDSALYFCASSAPPTGSTFGSGTRLTVV.

This clone was recorded once. The chain employs TRBV19 and TRBJ1-1; tentatively, D is TRBD1 (6 bases). Germline CDR1 reads LNHDA; CDR2 reads SQIVND (reference sequence). V was shortened by 3 bases and J by 5 bases, with 10 bases between the two germline ends. The CDR3 runs to 13 residues. The chain's CDR3 is CASSIPRGTEAFF. For the CDR3, the DNA is TGTGCCAGTAGTATCCCCAGGGGTACTGAAGCTTTCTTT.

This rearrangement joins TRBV5-8 to TRBJ2-7; no definite D call. The CDR3 loop spans 14 amino acids. The V end was cut by 6 bases, the J end by 0 bases, with 13 bases between. Germline-derived CDR1 and CDR2 are SGHTS and YDEGEE. DNA for the CDR3: TGTGCCAGCACCCCCGGTGCGAGCTCCTACGAGCAGTACTTC. Translating it yields CASTPGASSYEQYF.

J is TRBJ1-5 and V is TRBV5-4, with D tentatively TRBD1 (6 bases). Looked up from germline, CDR1 is SGHNT and CDR2 is YYREEE (reference sequence). V shed 2 bases and J shed 6 bases, with 12 bases lying between them. The CDR3 extends over 14 amino acids. Written as DNA, the CDR3 is TGTGCCAGCAGCTTACAGGGAGTTGGTCAGCCCCAGCATTTT. Protein sequence: CASSLQGVGQPQHF.

The genes are TRBV5-5 and TRBJ2-1, with TRBD2 as a possible D gene (6 bases). From germline, CDR1 is SGHKS and CDR2 YYEKEE (reference sequence). The CDR3 consists of 16 residues. V was clipped by 4 bases and J by 1 base, with 15 bases between them. This CDR3 reads CASSPRAGSSYNEQFF. Here the CDR3 DNA reads TGTGCCAGCAGCCCCCGGGCGGGGAGTTCCTACAATGAGCAGTTCTTC.

This chain links TRBV7-2 with TRBJ2-2; 10 nucleotides align to TRBD2. The V gene end was trimmed by 3 bases and the J gene end by 8 bases; junction bases not matched to a gene: 9. CDR1 is SGHTA, CDR2 FQGNSA, per germline. This CDR3 spans 16 amino acids. The CDR3: CASSFRLAGQKGELFF. CDR3 bases: TGTGCCAGCAGCTTTCGACTAGCGGGCCAAAAAGGGGAGCTGTTTTTT.

The gene calls are TRBV6-5 and TRBJ2-7, with a possible D match to TRBD1 (5 bases). The CDR3 length is 15 residues. Germline CDR1 MNHEY, CDR2 SVGAGI. V lost 4 bases, J lost 1 base, and 14 bases lay in between. The CDR3 region has the DNA TGTGCCAGCAGTTCGCCGGCACAGGCGTCCTACGAGCAGTACTTC. Translation: CASSSPAQASYEQYF.

This chain connects TRBV7-8 to TRBJ1-2; D ambiguous. The CDR3 runs to 11 residues. The V end lost 5 bases, the J end lost 4 bases, and 5 bases lay between the germline ends. The germline V gene encodes CDR1 SGHVS and CDR2 FQNEAQ. The DNA of the CDR3 is TGTGCCAGCAGCCCAGGCTATGGCTACACCTTC. It encodes CASSPGYGYTF.

V gene TRBV6-5 combines with J gene TRBJ1-3; no clear D gene. The CDR3 loop spans 13 amino acids. Looked up from germline, CDR1 is MNHEY and CDR2 is SVGAGI. V was pared by 8 bases and J by 4 bases, with 12 bases between. For the CDR3, the DNA is TGTGCCAGCTTCAAAGAGGGCGGAAACACCATATATTTT. Amino acid sequence: CASFKEGGNTIYF.